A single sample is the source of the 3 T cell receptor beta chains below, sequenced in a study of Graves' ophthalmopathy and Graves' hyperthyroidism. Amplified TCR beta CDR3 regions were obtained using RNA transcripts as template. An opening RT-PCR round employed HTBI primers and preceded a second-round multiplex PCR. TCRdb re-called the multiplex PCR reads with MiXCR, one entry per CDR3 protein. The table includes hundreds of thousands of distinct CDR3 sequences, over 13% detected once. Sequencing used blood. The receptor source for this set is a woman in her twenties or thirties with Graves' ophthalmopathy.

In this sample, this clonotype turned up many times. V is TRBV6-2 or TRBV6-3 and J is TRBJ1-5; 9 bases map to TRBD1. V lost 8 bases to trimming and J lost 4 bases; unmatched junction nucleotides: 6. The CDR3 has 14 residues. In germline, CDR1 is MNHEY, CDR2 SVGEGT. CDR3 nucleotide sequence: TGTGCCAGCGGGGGGACAGGGCGAAATCAGCCCCAGCATTTT. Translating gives CASGGTGRNQPQHF.

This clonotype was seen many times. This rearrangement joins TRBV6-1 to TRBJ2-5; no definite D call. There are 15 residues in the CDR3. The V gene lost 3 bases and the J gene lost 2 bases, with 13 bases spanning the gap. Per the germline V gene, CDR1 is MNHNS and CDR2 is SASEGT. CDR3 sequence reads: CASSDMGSVQETQYF. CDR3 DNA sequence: TGTGCCAGCAGTGATATGGGGTCTGTGCAAGAGACCCAGTACTTC.

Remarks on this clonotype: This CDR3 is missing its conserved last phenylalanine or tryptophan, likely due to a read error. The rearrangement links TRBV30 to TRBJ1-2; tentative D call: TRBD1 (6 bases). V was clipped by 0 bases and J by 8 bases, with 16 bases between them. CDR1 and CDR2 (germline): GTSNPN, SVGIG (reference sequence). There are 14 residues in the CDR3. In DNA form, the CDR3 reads TGTGCCTGGAGTGTAGTTCAGGGGAAGGGAGGCTACACCCTC. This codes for CAWSVVQGKGGYTL.